This is a list of T cell receptor beta chains from one sample in a study of cytomegalovirus exposure and HLA in healthy donors. Measured with immunoSEQ multiplex PCR; TCRdb has only the in-frame clones, and not every one. In the table there are about 130,000 clones, approximately 8.7% of which are singletons. What was sequenced was PBMCs. The receptor source for this set is a man aged 35 to 55 in good health and CMV-seronegative. CDR3s include the opening cysteine and the closing phenylalanine or tryptophan. Fields, in order: clone size, V gene, J gene, D gene, CDR3 protein, CDR3 DNA. A D gene is named only where the DNA matches it firmly. Size is omitted from some rows. Given values are once, few, many or a class for expanded clones.

>few|TRBV9|TRBJ2-5|TRBD2
CASSALPAGGEETQYF
TGTGCCAGCAGCGCTCTCCCGGCGGGGGGCGAGGAGACCCAGTACTTC
>few|TRBV2|TRBJ2-7|TRBD1
CASLKGPGTGGDEQYF
TGTGCCAGTCTAAAAGGGCCAGGGACAGGGGGCGACGAGCAGTACTTC
>few|TRBV10-2|TRBJ1-2|NA
CASTRRGPNYGYTF
TGCGCCAGCACCCGGAGGGGACCGAACTATGGCTACACCTTC
>few|TRBV5-1|TRBJ1-4|NA
CASSFGGEGEKLFF
TGCGCCAGCAGCTTTGGGGGGGAGGGTGAAAAACTGTTTTTT
>few|TRBV6-1|TRBJ1-5|NA
CASSGTRAPQPQHF
TGTGCCAGCAGTGGGACTAGGGCTCCTCAGCCCCAGCATTTT
>NA|TRBV19|TRBJ1-5|NA
CASSISGDGNQPQHF
TGTGCCAGTAGTATTTCCGGGGATGGCAATCAGCCCCAGCATTTT
>NA|TRBV11-2|TRBJ2-7|TRBD1
CASSLGQGFAYEQYF
TGTGCCAGCAGCCTGGGACAGGGGTTTGCCTACGAGCAGTACTTC
>few|TRBV28|TRBJ2-7|NA
CASTKQGFYEQYF
TGTGCCAGCACTAAACAGGGCTTCTACGAGCAGTACTTC
>NA|TRBV6-6|TRBJ2-7|TRBD1
CASSPTGSTYEQYF
TGTGCCAGCAGTCCGACAGGGAGCACCTACGAGCAGTACTTC
>few|TRBV19|TRBJ1-3|NA
CASRPGQAAGNTIYF
TGTGCCAGTAGGCCGGGACAAGCTGCTGGAAACACCATATATTTT
>many|TRBV6-5|TRBJ2-3|TRBD2
CASSLGLAGDTQYF
TGTGCCAGCAGTCTCGGACTAGCCGGGGATACGCAGTATTTT
>NA|TRBV29-1|TRBJ1-2|NA
CSVEVQVLASPFYGYTF
TGCAGCGTTGAAGTCCAAGTATTGGCATCCCCCTTCTATGGCTACACCTTC
>many|TRBV30|TRBJ1-2|NA
CAWSRQRYGYTF
TGTGCCTGGAGTCGACAACGCTATGGCTACACCTTC
>NA|TRBV10-3|TRBJ2-1|TRBD1
CAITAAPPGGDEQFF
TGTGCCATCACCGCTGCACCCCCAGGGGGCGACGAGCAGTTCTTC
>few|TRBV30|TRBJ2-5|NA
CAWSLGDRGYQETQYF
TGTGCCTGGAGTTTGGGGGATCGGGGGTACCAAGAGACCCAGTACTTC
>NA|TRBV30|TRBJ1-5|NA
CAWSVRGNQHQHF
TGTGCCTGGAGTGTACGCGGAAATCAGCACCAGCATTTT
>few|TRBV4-1|TRBJ2-7|TRBD2
CASSQPGTRSSYEQYF
TGCGCCAGCAGCCAACCCGGGACTAGGAGCTCCTACGAGCAGTACTTC
>NA|TRBV30|TRBJ2-2|TRBD1
CAWTNQGARRRGAVF
TGTGCCTGGACCAATCAGGGGGCTCGGCGCCGGGGAGCTGTTTTT
>NA|TRBV2|TRBJ1-1|NA
CASSLTLQDNTEAFF
TGTGCCAGCAGTCTAACTTTACAGGACAACACTGAAGCTTTCTTT
>once|TRBV7-9|TRBJ2-5|NA
CASSLGAITQETQYF
TGTGCCAGCAGCCTTGGGGCTATAACTCAAGAGACCCAGTACTTC
>few|TRBV28|TRBJ1-2|NA
CASSLWSEGYTF
TGTGCCAGCAGTCTCTGGTCGGAGGGCTACACCTTC
>NA|TRBV11-2|TRBJ2-5|TRBD2
CASRLAGVETQYF
TGTGCCAGCAGACTAGCGGGGGTGGAGACCCAGTACTTC
>NA|TRBV10-1|TRBJ2-5|NA
CASSEGTSGETQYF
TGCGCCAGCAGTGAGGGGACATCGGGGGAGACCCAGTACTTC
>NA|TRBV6-1|TRBJ1-2|NA
CASNDLSLGDYGYTF
TGTGCCAGCAATGACCTATCCCTAGGGGACTATGGCTACACCTTC
>few|TRBV19|TRBJ2-7|NA
CASSISQDEQYF
TGTGCCAGTAGTATCAGTCAGGACGAGCAGTACTTC
>NA|TRBV4-1|TRBJ1-4|NA
CASSRSSRGEKLFF
TGCGCCAGCAGCCGGTCCAGCCGAGGTGAAAAACTGTTTTTT
>few|TRBV19|TRBJ2-7|TRBD1
CASSFAGTAPNEQYF
TGTGCCAGTAGTTTCGCCGGGACAGCTCCTAACGAGCAGTACTTC
>few|TRBV11-2|TRBJ2-7|TRBD2
CASSLALGRVGEQYF
TGTGCCAGCAGCTTAGCTCTCGGGAGGGTGGGTGAGCAGTACTTC
>NA|TRBV4-1|TRBJ2-2|TRBD2
CASSQDSGTSLTGELFF
TGCGCCAGCAGCCAGGACTCCGGGACTAGTCTCACCGGGGAGCTGTTTTTT
>few|TRBV2|TRBJ2-5|NA
CASRAGETQYF
TGTGCCAGCCGCGCAGGAGAGACCCAGTACTTC
>few|TRBV6-5|TRBJ1-4|NA
CASSPQASREKLFF
TGTGCCAGCAGCCCCCAGGCGTCCCGGGAAAAACTGTTTTTT
>NA|TRBV7-9|TRBJ2-3|TRBD2
CASSFRTSGSTDTQYF
TGTGCCAGCAGCTTCAGGACTAGCGGGAGCACAGATACGCAGTATTTT
>NA|TRBV14|TRBJ1-1|NA
CASSPFLYTEAFF
TGTGCCAGCAGCCCGTTTTTGTACACTGAAGCTTTCTTT
>NA|TRBV19|TRBJ1-2|TRBD1
CASSIGKGQDFYGYTF
TGTGCCAGTAGTATAGGGAAGGGACAGGACTTCTATGGCTACACCTTC
>NA|TRBV28|TRBJ2-7|NA
CASSPRGRAGYEQYF
TGTGCCAGCAGCCCCCGTGGCAGGGCCGGCTACGAGCAGTACTTC
>few|TRBV27|TRBJ2-7|TRBD2
CASSLLSGGPYEQYF
TGTGCCAGCAGTTTACTTAGCGGGGGTCCCTACGAGCAGTACTTC
>few|TRBV9|TRBJ1-4|TRBD1
CASSARTGESEKLFF
TGTGCCAGCAGCGCCCGGACAGGGGAGTCCGAAAAACTGTTTTTT
>few|TRBV4-1|TRBJ1-4|TRBD1
CASALDRGDEKLFF
TGCGCCAGCGCCCTTGACAGGGGGGATGAAAAACTGTTTTTT
>few|TRBV2|TRBJ2-7|NA
CASSEALRPNEQYF
TGTGCCAGCAGTGAAGCGCTTCGTCCTAACGAGCAGTACTTC
>few|TRBV11-2|TRBJ1-1|NA
CASSPAIGPGSFF
TGTGCCAGCAGCCCCGCGATTGGGCCGGGATCTTTCTTT
>few|TRBV28|TRBJ2-7|NA
CASSLFRDEQYF
TGTGCCAGCAGTTTATTCAGGGACGAGCAGTACTTC
>few|TRBV13|TRBJ1-5|NA
CASSLGGREGNQPQHF
TGTGCCAGCAGCTTAGGGGGCAGGGAGGGAAATCAGCCCCAGCATTTT
>NA|TRBV6-4|TRBJ1-1|NA
CASSDSKGTEAFF
TGTGCCAGCAGTGACTCGAAGGGGACTGAAGCTTTCTTT
>few|TRBV7-2|TRBJ1-2|NA
CASSLDSHYGYTF
TGTGCCAGCAGCTTGGACAGCCACTATGGCTACACCTTC
>few|TRBV7-9|TRBJ1-2|NA
CASSSAAPDGYTF
TGTGCCAGCAGCTCAGCAGCTCCTGATGGCTACACCTTC
>NA|TRBV2|TRBJ1-1|NA
CASSGGVEAFF
TGTGCCAGCAGTGGGGGGGTGGAAGCTTTCTTT
>NA|TRBV6-1|TRBJ1-4|NA
CASSEIRGAGVDEKLFF
TGTGCCAGCAGTGAAATCAGAGGGGCAGGGGTGGATGAAAAACTGTTTTTT
>few|TRBV20-1|TRBJ1-2|NA
CSAGRERYTF
TGCAGTGCTGGAAGGGAGAGGTACACCTTC
>few|TRBV28|TRBJ1-2|NA
CASSSLAGAGGYTF
TGTGCCAGCAGCTCCTTGGCAGGGGCCGGTGGCTACACCTTC
>NA|TRBV7-9|TRBJ1-1|NA
CASSQSLGGTEAFF
TGCGCCAGCAGCCAATCGCTAGGGGGCACTGAAGCTTTCTTT
>few|TRBV5-1|TRBJ2-7|TRBD1
CASSLRQGSSEQYF
TGCGCCAGCAGCCTTCGACAGGGGTCGAGCGAGCAGTACTTC
>NA|TRBV6-1|TRBJ2-7|NA
CASSEDVNYEQYF
TGTGCCAGCAGTGAAGATGTTAACTACGAGCAGTACTTC